This T cell receptor (beta chain) originates from a study of CD4+ T cells in melanoma. The CDR3 covers 15 residues. The V end lost 6 bases, the J end lost 1 base, and 16 bases lay between the germline ends. CDR1 KGHSH and CDR2 LQKENI come from the germline V gene. Study conclusions and caveats: Reportedly, melanoma neoantigen-specific CD4+ T cells showed varied differentiation states. CD8+ T cell, macrophage and B cell function reportedly correlated with neoantigen-specific CD4+ T cells.

TCRdb's copy holds only in-frame clones and misses some; the assay was immunoSEQ multiplex PCR. Counted here are more than 12,000 clones, 75% to 90% occurring once; the ten biggest clones make up about 6%. On this clone: What it recognizes is unknown.

The sequenced material came from cells from a culture (not recorded whether cultured in vitro). The rearrangement uses TRBV18 and TRBJ2-7; D may correspond to TRBD1 or TRBD2 (6 bases each). The receptor was isolated from a human donor with melanoma. The CDR3 DNA follows: TGTGCCAGCTCCCGCGACAGGACTACATCCTACGAGCAGTACTTC. Its translation is CASSRDRTTSYEQYF.